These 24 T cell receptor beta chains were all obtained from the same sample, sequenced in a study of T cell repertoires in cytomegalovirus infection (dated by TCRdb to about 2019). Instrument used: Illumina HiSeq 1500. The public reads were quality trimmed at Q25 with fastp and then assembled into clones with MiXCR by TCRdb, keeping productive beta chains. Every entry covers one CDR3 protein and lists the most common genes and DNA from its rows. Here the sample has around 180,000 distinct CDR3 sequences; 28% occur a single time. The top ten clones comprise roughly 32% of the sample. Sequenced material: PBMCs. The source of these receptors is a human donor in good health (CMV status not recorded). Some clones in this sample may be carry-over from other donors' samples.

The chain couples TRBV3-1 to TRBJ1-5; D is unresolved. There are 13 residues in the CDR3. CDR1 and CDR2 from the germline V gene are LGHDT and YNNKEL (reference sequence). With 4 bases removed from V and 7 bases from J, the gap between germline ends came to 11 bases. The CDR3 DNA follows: TGTGCCAGCAGCCCAAGAGTAGGCCAGCCCCAGCATTTT. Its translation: CASSPRVGQPQHF. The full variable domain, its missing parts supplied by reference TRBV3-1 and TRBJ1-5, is DTAVSQTPKYLVTQMGNDKSIKCEQNLGHDTMYWYKQDSKKFLKIMFSYNNKELIINETVPNRFSPKSPDKAHLNLHINSLELGDSAVYFCASSPRVGQPQHFGDGTRLSIL.

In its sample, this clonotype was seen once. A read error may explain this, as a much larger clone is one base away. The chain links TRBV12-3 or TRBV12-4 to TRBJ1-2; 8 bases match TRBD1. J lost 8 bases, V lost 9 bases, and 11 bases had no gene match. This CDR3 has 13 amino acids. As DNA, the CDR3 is TGTGCCAGTCAAGAGACAGGGGCGCGAGGCTACACCTTC. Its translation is CASQETGARGYTF.

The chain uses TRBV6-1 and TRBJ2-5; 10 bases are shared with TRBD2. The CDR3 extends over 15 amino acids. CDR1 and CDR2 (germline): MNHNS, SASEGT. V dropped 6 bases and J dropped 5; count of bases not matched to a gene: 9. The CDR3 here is CASREGLANPETQYF. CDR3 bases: TGTGCCAGCAGGGAGGGACTAGCGAATCCGGAGACCCAGTACTTC.

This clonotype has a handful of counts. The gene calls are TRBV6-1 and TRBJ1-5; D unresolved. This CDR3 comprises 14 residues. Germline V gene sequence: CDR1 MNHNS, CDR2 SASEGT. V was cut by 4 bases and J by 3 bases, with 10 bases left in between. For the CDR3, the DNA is TGTGCCAGCAGTGGGACGATTGCCAATCAGCCCCAGCATTTT. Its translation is CASSGTIANQPQHF.

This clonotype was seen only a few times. In DNA form, the CDR3 reads TGCGCCAGCAGCCAAGAGGTTTCCGAGGCGAAGACCCAGTACTTC. This sequence encodes CASSQEVSEAKTQYF. V is TRBV4-1 and J is TRBJ2-5; no reliable D call. Germline-derived CDR1 and CDR2 are MGHRA and YSYEKL. Trimming took 0 bases from V and 6 from J, leaving 14 bases between them. There are 15 residues in the CDR3.

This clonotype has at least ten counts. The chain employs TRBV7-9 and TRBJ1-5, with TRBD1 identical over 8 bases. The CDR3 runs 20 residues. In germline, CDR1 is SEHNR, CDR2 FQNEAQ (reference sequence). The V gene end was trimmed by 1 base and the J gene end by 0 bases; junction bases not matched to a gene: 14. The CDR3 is CASSLVPIGQGAYSNQPQHF. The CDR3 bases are TGTGCCAGCAGCTTAGTTCCCATCGGACAGGGCGCCTATAGCAATCAGCCCCAGCATTTT.

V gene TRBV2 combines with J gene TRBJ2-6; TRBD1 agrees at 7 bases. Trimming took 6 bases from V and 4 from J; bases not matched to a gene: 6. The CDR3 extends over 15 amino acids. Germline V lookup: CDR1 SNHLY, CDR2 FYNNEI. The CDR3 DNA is TGTGCCAGCAGGAAGGACAGGTCCGGGGCCAACGTCCTGACTTTC. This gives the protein CASRKDRSGANVLTF. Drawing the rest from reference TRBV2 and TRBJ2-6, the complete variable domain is EPEVTQTPSHQVTQMGQEVILRCVPISNHLYFYWYRQILGQKVEFLVSFYNNEISEKSEIFDDQFSVERPDGSNFTLKIRSTKLEDSAMYFCASRKDRSGANVLTFGAGSRLTVL.

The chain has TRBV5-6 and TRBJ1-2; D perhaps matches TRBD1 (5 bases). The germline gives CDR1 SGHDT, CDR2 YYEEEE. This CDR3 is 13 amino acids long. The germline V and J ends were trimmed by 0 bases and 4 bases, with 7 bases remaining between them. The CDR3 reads CASSLDRRYGYTF. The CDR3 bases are TGTGCCAGCAGCTTGGACAGGCGCTATGGCTACACCTTC.

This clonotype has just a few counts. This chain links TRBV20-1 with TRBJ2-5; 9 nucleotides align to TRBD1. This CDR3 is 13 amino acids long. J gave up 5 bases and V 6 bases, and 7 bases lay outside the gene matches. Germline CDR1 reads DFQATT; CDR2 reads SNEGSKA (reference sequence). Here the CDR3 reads CSALGQGRETQYF. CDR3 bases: TGCAGTGCCCTGGGACAGGGAAGGGAGACCCAGTACTTC.

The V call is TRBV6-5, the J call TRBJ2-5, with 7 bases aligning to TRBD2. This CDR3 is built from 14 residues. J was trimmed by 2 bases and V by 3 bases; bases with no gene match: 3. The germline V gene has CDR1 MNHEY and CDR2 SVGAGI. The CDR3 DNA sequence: TGTGCCAGCAGTTATGGCGGGAGACAAGAGACCCAGTACTTC. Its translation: CASSYGGRQETQYF.

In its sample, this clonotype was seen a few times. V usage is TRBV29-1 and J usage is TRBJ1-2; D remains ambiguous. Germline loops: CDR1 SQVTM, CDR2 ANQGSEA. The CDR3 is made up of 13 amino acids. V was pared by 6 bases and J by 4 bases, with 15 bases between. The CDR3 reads CSVSPIGGYGYTF. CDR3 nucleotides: TGCAGCGTCTCTCCCATCGGAGGCTATGGCTACACCTTC.

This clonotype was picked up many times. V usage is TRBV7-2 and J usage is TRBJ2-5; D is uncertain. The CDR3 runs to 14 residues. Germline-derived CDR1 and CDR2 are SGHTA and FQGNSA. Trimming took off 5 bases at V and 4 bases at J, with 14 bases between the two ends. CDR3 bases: TGTGCCAGCAGCCCCCAAGCGTCCGGAGAGACCCAGTACTTC. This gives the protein CASSPQASGETQYF.

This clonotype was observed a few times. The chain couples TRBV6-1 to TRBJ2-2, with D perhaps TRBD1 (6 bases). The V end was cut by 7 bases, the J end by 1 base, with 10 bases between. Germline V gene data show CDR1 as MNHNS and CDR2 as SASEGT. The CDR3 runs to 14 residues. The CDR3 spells CASTLGGNTGELFF. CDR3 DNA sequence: TGTGCCAGCACCTTAGGGGGGAACACCGGGGAGCTGTTTTTT.

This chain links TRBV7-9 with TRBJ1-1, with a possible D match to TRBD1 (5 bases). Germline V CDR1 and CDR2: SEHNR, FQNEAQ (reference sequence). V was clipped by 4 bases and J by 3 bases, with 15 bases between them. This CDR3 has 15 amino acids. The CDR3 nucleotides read TGTGCCAGCAGCTCCGACAGCAAGGGGTACACTGAAGCTTTCTTT. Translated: CASSSDSKGYTEAFF.

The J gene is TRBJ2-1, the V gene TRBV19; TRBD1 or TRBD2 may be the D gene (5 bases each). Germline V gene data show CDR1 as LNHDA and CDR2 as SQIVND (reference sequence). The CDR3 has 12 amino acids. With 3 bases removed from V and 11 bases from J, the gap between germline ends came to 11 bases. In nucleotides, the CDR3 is TGTGCCAGTAGTATGGGGGTCTCGAAGCAGTTCTTC. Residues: CASSMGVSKQFF. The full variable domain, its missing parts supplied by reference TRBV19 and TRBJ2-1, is DGGITQSPKYLFRKEGQNVTLSCEQNLNHDAMYWYRQDPGQGLRLIYYSQIVNDFQKGDIAEGYSVSREKKESFPLTVTSAQKNPTAFYLCASSMGVSKQFFGPGTRLTVL.

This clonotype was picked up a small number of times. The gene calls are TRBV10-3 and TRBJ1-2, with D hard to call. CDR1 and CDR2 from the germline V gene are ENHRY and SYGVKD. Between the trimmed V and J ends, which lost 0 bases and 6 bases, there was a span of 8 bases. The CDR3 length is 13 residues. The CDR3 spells CAISESGEDGYTF. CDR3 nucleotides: TGTGCCATCAGTGAGTCGGGTGAGGATGGCTACACCTTC.

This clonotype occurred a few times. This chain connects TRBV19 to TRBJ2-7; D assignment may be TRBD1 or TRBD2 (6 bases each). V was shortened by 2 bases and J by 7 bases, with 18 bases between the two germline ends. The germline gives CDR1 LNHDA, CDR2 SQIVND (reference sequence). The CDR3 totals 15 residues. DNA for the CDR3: TGTGCCAGTAGTATATGGGCAAAGGGGGGAGAGGAGCAGTACTTC. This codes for CASSIWAKGGEEQYF.

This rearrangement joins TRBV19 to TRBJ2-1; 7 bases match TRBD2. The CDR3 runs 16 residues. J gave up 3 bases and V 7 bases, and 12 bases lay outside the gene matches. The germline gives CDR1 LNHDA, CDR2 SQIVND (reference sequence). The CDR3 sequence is CASTKGGLADYNEQFF. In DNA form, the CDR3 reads TGTGCCAGTACCAAAGGCGGGCTAGCGGACTACAATGAGCAGTTCTTC.

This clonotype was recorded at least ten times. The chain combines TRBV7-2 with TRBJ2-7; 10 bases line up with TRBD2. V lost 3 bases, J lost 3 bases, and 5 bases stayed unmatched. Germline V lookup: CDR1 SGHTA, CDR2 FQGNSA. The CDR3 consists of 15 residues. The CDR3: CASSFTSGADYEQYF. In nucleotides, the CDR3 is TGTGCCAGCAGCTTTACTAGCGGGGCTGACTACGAGCAGTACTTC.

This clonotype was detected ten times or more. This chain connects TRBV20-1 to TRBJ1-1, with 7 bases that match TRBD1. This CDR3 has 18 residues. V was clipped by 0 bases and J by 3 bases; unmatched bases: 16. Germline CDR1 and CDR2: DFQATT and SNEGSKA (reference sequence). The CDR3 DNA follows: TGCAGTGCTAGAGATGAGGGGTCTAAACAGGGGTGGGACACTGAAGCTTTCTTT. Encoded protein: CSARDEGSKQGWDTEAFF.

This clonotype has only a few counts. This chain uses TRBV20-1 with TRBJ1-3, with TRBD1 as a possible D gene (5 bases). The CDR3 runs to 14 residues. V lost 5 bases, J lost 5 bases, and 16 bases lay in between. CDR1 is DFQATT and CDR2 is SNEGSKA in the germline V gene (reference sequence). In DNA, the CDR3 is TGCAGTGCTCCCCCCCCCGACAGTCGAAACACCATATATTTT. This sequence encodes CSAPPPDSRNTIYF.

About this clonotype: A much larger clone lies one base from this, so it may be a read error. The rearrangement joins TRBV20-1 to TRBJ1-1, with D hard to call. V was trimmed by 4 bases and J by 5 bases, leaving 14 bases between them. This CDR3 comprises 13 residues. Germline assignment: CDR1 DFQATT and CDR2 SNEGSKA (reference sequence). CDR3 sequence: CSAKIPRRTEAFF. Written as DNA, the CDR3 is TGCAGTGCTAAGATACCGAGGCGGACTGAAGCTTTCTTT.

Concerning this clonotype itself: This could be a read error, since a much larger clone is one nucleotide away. The CDR3 nucleotides read TGTGCCAGCAGTCGAGTCACTGAAGCTGTCTTT. It is translated as CASSRVTEAVF. The chain employs TRBV7-2 and TRBJ1-1; D is unresolved. Germline CDR1 reads SGHTA; CDR2 reads FQGNSA. There are 11 residues in the CDR3.

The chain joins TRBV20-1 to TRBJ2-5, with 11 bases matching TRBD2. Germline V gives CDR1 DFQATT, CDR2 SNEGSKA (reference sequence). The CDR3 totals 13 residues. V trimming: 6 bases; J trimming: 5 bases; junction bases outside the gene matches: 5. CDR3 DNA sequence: TGCAGTGCCATTAGCGGGGGGGCCGAGACCCAGTACTTC. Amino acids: CSAISGGAETQYF.